This paragraph reports one T cell receptor (beta chain). Its target is unknown. These data are taken from a study of T cells after yellow fever vaccination. By 5'RACE template switching, TCR cDNA was produced, with a universal primer site and UMIs added in the process. In TCRdb, the 5' RACE reads were re-called with MiXCR into one record per CDR3 protein. The sample contains 250,000 to 350,000 distinct CDR3 sequences, around 7% of which appear only once. Whole-study results and caveats: Detected again after the booster were most primary-vaccination clones, at 96% CD4 and about 90% CD8.

Germline lookup yields CDR1 SGHKS and CDR2 YYEKEE (reference sequence). The CDR3 loop spans 14 amino acids. V shed 2 bases and J shed 2 bases, with 11 bases lying between them. This receptor was taken from a young man who received the YFV17D yellow fever vaccine. This material consisted of PBMCs, taken roughly 45 days after the first yellow fever vaccination. The genes are TRBV5-5 and TRBJ2-7; D call uncertain. CDR3: CASSLEVFPYEQYF. The CDR3, as DNA: TGTGCCAGCAGCTTAGAGGTGTTTCCCTACGAGCAGTACTTC. The full variable domain, with the rest looked up from reference TRBV5-5 and TRBJ2-7, is DAGVTQSPTHLIKTRGQQVTLRCSPISGHKSVSWYQQVLGQGPQFIFQYYEKEERGRGNFPDRFSARQFPNYSSELNVNALLLGDSALYLCASSLEVFPYEQYFGPGTRLTVT.